What follows describes a single TCR beta chain. Antigen specificity is unknown. Drawing of blood for sampling happened at baseline, at cycle 4 day 1, and at cycle 7 day 1. The sample belongs to a study of OX40 agonist ivuxolimab in advanced cancers. The wider study: The treatment was a fully human IgG2 OX40 agonist, ivuxolimab.

Study-wide findings and caveats: Clones of CD4+ and CD8+ blood T cells grew by week 6 at doses of 0.1 to 3.0 mg/kg.

Profiling relied on immunoSEQ multiplex PCR, and the TCRdb table lists in-frame clones only, not all of them. The table includes some 80,000 clones, nearly 95% detected once. The sequences come from CD4+ or CD8+ T cells sorted from blood, collected in a trial of the OX40 agonist ivuxolimab. The clonotype comes from an adult with an advanced solid tumor such as melanoma, head and neck, liver or kidney cancer.

DNA for the CDR3: TGTGCCAGCAGTGGGGAGACGTCACAGGCCCCCTACGAGCAGTACTTC. Translating gives CASSGETSQAPYEQYF. J is TRBJ2-7 and V is TRBV2; D assignment may be TRBD1 or TRBD2 (5 bases each). CDR3 length: 16 residues. Germline V lookup: CDR1 SNHLY, CDR2 FYNNEI. V lost 4 bases to trimming and J lost 2 bases, with 18 bases between them.